This T cell receptor beta chain was documented in a study of Graves' ophthalmopathy and Graves' hyperthyroidism. This CDR3 has 12 amino acids. Germline lookup yields CDR1 MNHEY and CDR2 SVGEGT. V lost 1 base and J lost 8, with 8 bases in between. Amplifying from RNA transcripts, the study obtained TCR beta CDR3 regions. HTBI primers were employed in first-round RT-PCR, then a second-round multiplex PCR followed. TCRdb fed the multiplex PCR reads into MiXCR, producing one record per CDR3 protein. The repertoire holds 200,000 to 300,000 distinct CDR3 sequences, with around 50% as singletons. The table lists this clonotype with a count of one.

V gene TRBV6-2 or TRBV6-3 combines with J gene TRBJ1-1, with a possible D match to TRBD1 (5 bases). Sequencing was carried out using peripheral blood. This clonotype was obtained from an adult man with Graves' ophthalmopathy. The CDR3 DNA reads as TGTGCCAGCAGTTACTTTGCAGGGGAAGCTTTCTTT. It is translated as CASSYFAGEAFF.